The 23 T cell receptor beta chains below all came from one sample that was sequenced in a study of T cell responses to AZD1222 COVID-19 vaccine. Some clones are missing from TCRdb's copy, which holds only in-frame ones; the method was immunoSEQ multiplex PCR. The data show about 160,000 clones, about 93% seen once. Sequenced material: peripheral blood, taken on day 0 of AZD1222 vaccination. These receptors were obtained from an adult in good health.

The chain links TRBV19 to TRBJ2-2; 10 nucleotides align to TRBD1. With V trimmed by 7 bases and J by 4 bases, 9 bases remained unmatched. There are 16 residues in the CDR3. Germline V gives CDR1 LNHDA, CDR2 SQIVND (reference sequence). The CDR3 protein is CASTSKGDRGTGELFF. Written as DNA, the CDR3 is TGTGCCAGTACCTCAAAGGGGGACAGGGGCACCGGGGAGCTGTTTTTT.

V is TRBV4-1 and J is TRBJ1-5; D is perhaps TRBD1 (6 bases). CDR1 is MGHRA and CDR2 is YSYEKL in the germline V gene. CDR3 length: 16 amino acids. V lost 1 base to trimming and J lost 3 bases, with 13 bases between them. The CDR3 is CASSQGGGHFNQPQHF. The CDR3 coding sequence is TGCGCCAGCAGCCAAGGAGGGGGGCACTTCAATCAGCCCCAGCATTTT.

The J gene is TRBJ2-7, the V gene TRBV7-9; no clear D. The germline gives CDR1 SEHNR, CDR2 FQNEAQ (reference sequence). Trimming stripped 5 bases from V and 1 base from J, with 9 bases between. CDR3 length: 13 residues. The CDR3 loop is CASSGPESYEQYV. CDR3 coding DNA: TGTGCCAGCAGCGGACCAGAGTCCTACGAGCAGTACGTC.

V is TRBV7-3 and J is TRBJ2-1, with 15 bases aligning to TRBD2. The CDR3 has 18 amino acids. The trim removed 2 bases at V and 0 bases at J, leaving 2 bases unmatched. The germline gives CDR1 SGHTA, CDR2 FQGTGA. The DNA for the CDR3 is TGTGCCAGCAGCTTAGGGACTAGCGGGAGGTCCTCCTACAATGAGCAGTTCTTC. Protein product: CASSLGTSGRSSYNEQFF.

The V and J genes are TRBV28 and TRBJ2-1; D ambiguous. Germline CDR1 is MDHEN and CDR2 is SYDVKM. This CDR3 contains 13 residues. V was cut by 6 bases and J by 9 bases, with 15 bases left in between. The CDR3 region is CASSSPVYGEQFF. In DNA form, the CDR3 reads TGTGCCAGCAGCTCCCCAGTTTATGGTGAGCAGTTCTTC.

The CDR3 DNA is TGTGCCAGCAGTATAGGGCAGAACAATGAGCAGTTCTTC. Translating it yields CASSIGQNNEQFF. The rearrangement joins TRBV25-1 to TRBJ2-1; D is undetermined. CDR1 and CDR2 (germline): MGHDK, SYGVNS. Trimming left V 5 bases short and J 5 bases short, with 10 bases between. This CDR3 is 13 amino acids long.

The chain carries TRBV4-2 and TRBJ2-1, with 9 bases aligning to TRBD2. The germline V gene has CDR1 LGHNA and CDR2 YNFKEQ. The CDR3 runs to 22 residues. The V gene end was trimmed by 3 bases and the J gene end by 0 bases; junction bases not matched to a gene: 21. DNA for the CDR3: TGTGCCAGCAGCCAGGCGGGTAGATTGGGACTAGCAGGAAAAAGCTCCTACAATGAGCAGTTCTTC. Protein product: CASSQAGRLGLAGKSSYNEQFF.

The chain has TRBV3-1 (or the pseudogene TRBV3-2) and TRBJ2-3, with D maybe TRBD1 (5 bases). Trimming cost V 4 bases and J 4 bases, with 21 bases left between them. This CDR3 is built from 17 residues. Germline loops: CDR1 LGHDT, CDR2 YNNKEL (reference sequence). The CDR3 bases are TGTGCCAGCAGCCCGCTTGGTAAGGGGCAGGAGTCAGATACGCAGTATTTT. This codes for CASSPLGKGQESDTQYF.

The J gene is TRBJ1-5, the V gene TRBV21-1. TRBV21-1 is annotated as a pseudogene. The length of the CDR3 is 14 residues. This CDR3 reads CATRSTRSNQPQHF. CDR3 nucleotides: TGTGCCACCCGAAGCACACGGAGCAATCAGCCCCAGCATTTT.

V gene TRBV19 combines with J gene TRBJ1-6; possible D gene TRBD1, 5 bases. The length of the CDR3 is 16 residues. V was trimmed by 3 bases and J by 7 bases, leaving 16 bases between them. CDR1 is LNHDA and CDR2 is SQIVND in the germline V gene (reference sequence). CDR3: CASSILLVGLNSPLHF. The CDR3, as DNA: TGTGCCAGTAGTATCTTATTGGTGGGACTAAATTCACCCCTCCACTTT.

This sequence joins TRBV7-2 and TRBJ2-3; TRBD1 agrees at 8 bases. Germline CDR1 and CDR2: SGHTA and FQGNSA. The V gene end was trimmed by 2 bases and the J gene end by 6 bases; junction bases not matched to a gene: 13. The CDR3 has 17 amino acids. DNA for the CDR3: TGTGCCAGCAGCTTACGTTTTCCCGGACAGGGCGGTGATACGCAGTATTTT. Its protein is CASSLRFPGQGGDTQYF.

This clone has only a few counts. The chain couples TRBV7-9 to TRBJ2-1; D uncertain. CDR3 length: 11 residues. Germline loops: CDR1 SEHNR, CDR2 FQNEAQ (reference sequence). The germline V and J ends were trimmed by 2 bases and 10 bases, with 6 bases remaining between them. CDR3 nucleotide sequence: TGTGCCAGCAGCTTACTCGTAGAGCAGTTCTTC. This encodes CASSLLVEQFF.

This clone was seen only once. The chain employs TRBV27 and TRBJ1-2; D gene uncertain. The CDR3 totals 12 residues. Germline CDR1 is MNHEY and CDR2 is SMNVEV (reference sequence). The V end lost 8 bases, the J end lost 1 base, and 8 bases lay between the germline ends. CDR3 residues: CASRGFNYGYTF. The CDR3 DNA reads TGTGCCAGCCGCGGTTTTAACTATGGCTACACCTTC.

The chain is built from TRBV6-2 or TRBV6-3 and TRBJ2-2; D is uncertain. Germline V gene lookup returns CDR1 MNHEY and CDR2 SVGEGT. This CDR3 contains 15 residues. Trimming cost V 1 base and J 3 bases, with 9 bases left between them. The CDR3 DNA sequence: TGTGCCAGCAGTTACTACGTTCGAGACACCGGGGAGCTGTTTTTT. It yields the protein CASSYYVRDTGELFF.

J is TRBJ2-2 and V is TRBV24-1; possibly TRBD2 for D (6 bases). Deletions cut 7 bases from V and 6 bases from J, with 20 bases between. The germline gives CDR1 KGHDR, CDR2 SFDVKD. The CDR3 is 16 amino acids. The CDR3 reads CATRGHGGPGSGELFF. The CDR3 DNA is TGTGCCACCAGGGGTCACGGGGGACCTGGTTCCGGGGAGCTGTTTTTT.

The chain employs TRBV18 and TRBJ2-3; 7 bases are a match to TRBD2. The CDR3 has 15 amino acids. Germline assignment: CDR1 KGHSH and CDR2 LQKENI. V was pared by 4 bases and J by 5 bases, with 9 bases of the junction left unmatched. The CDR3 is CASSQGLAVRDTQYF. CDR3 nucleotides: TGTGCCAGCTCACAGGGTCTAGCGGTGAGAGATACGCAGTATTTT.

V is TRBV4-1 and J is TRBJ1-1; 7 bases fit TRBD1. V trimming: 4 bases; J trimming: 5 bases; junction bases outside the gene matches: 13. The germline gives CDR1 MGHRA, CDR2 YSYEKL. The CDR3 has 16 amino acids. CDR3 in amino acids: CASSLSGQALGTEAFF. For the CDR3, the DNA is TGCGCCAGCAGCCTTAGCGGACAGGCCCTTGGGACTGAAGCTTTCTTT.

The chain uses TRBV12-3 or TRBV12-4 and TRBJ2-1; 13 bases align to TRBD2. The CDR3 is 12 residues long. V lost 7 bases to trimming and J lost 15 bases; unmatched junction nucleotides: 6. The CDR3 loop is CASKSTSGRGFF. The CDR3 nucleotides are TGTGCCAGCAAATCAACTAGCGGGAGGGGGTTCTTC.

The sample holds one count of this clone. V is TRBV3-1 (or the pseudogene TRBV3-2) and J is TRBJ2-1, with 12 bases lining up with TRBD2. J gave up 9 bases and V 0 bases, and 3 bases lay outside the gene matches. The CDR3 has 15 residues. Per the germline V gene, CDR1 is LGHDT and CDR2 is YNNKEL (reference sequence). CDR3 sequence: CASSQERLAGVEQFF. CDR3 nucleotide sequence: TGTGCCAGCAGCCAAGAGCGACTAGCGGGAGTTGAGCAGTTCTTC.

The chain uses TRBV11-3 and TRBJ2-1; D may be TRBD1 (6 bases). Deletions cut 1 base from V and 3 bases from J, with 10 bases between. The CDR3 covers 15 residues. Germline CDR1 is SGHNT and CDR2 is YENEEA. The CDR3 here is CASSLVTGHYNEQFF. CDR3 DNA: TGTGCCAGCAGCTTAGTGACAGGTCACTACAATGAGCAGTTCTTC.

The CDR3 region has the DNA TGTGCCAGCAGTGACAGCCCCGAACGTTCACCCCTCCACTTT. Translation: CASSDSPERSPLHF. V and J are TRBV6-1 and TRBJ1-6; D not resolved. The germline V gene has CDR1 MNHNS and CDR2 SASEGT. V gave up 3 bases and J gave up 9 bases, with 12 bases separating them. CDR3 size: 14 residues.

V usage is TRBV7-9 and J usage is TRBJ1-1; D might be TRBD1 (5 bases). V was trimmed by 5 bases and J by 3 bases, leaving 16 bases between them. In germline, CDR1 is SEHNR, CDR2 FQNEAQ (reference sequence). CDR3 length: 15 amino acids. CDR3 nucleotides: TGTGCCAGCAGCCAAGGGGTTACTGGCTACACTGAAGCTTTCTTT. As protein: CASSQGVTGYTEAFF. The full variable domain, in which reference TRBV7-9 and TRBJ1-1 provide the parts outside the CDR3, is DTGVSQNPRHKITKRGQNVTFRCDPISEHNRLYWYRQTLGQGPEFLTYFQNEAQLEKSRLLSDRFSAERPKGSFSTLEIQRTEQGDSAMYLCASSQGVTGYTEAFFGQGTRLTVV.

This rearrangement joins TRBV6-5 to TRBJ1-1; D not resolved. CDR3 size: 13 residues. Looked up from germline, CDR1 is MNHEY and CDR2 is SVGAGI. The germline V and J ends were trimmed by 8 bases and 1 base, with 11 bases remaining between them. The CDR3 nucleotides are TGTGCCAGCGCCAAGGACGGGAACACTGAAGCTTTCTTT. This sequence encodes CASAKDGNTEAFF.